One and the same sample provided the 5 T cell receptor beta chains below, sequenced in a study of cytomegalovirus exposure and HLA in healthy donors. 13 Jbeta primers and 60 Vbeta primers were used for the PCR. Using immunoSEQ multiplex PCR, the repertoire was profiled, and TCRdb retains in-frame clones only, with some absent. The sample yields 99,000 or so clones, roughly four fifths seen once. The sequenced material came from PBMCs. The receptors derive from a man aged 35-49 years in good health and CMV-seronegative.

The CDR3 DNA follows: TGTGCCAGTAGTTCCACCCTTGGCGCCTGGCGGGAGACCCAGTACTTC. Amino acids: CASSSTLGAWRETQYF. V is TRBV19 and J is TRBJ2-5, with no clear D. Germline loops: CDR1 LNHDA, CDR2 SQIVND (reference sequence). This CDR3 is built from 16 residues. V lost 5 bases and J 5 bases, leaving 21 bases between the germline ends.

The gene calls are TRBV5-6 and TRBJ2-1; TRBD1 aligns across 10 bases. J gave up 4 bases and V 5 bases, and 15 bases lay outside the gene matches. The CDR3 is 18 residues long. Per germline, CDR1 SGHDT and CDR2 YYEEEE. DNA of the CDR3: TGTGCCAGCAGGCGGGGTCCGGGACAGGGGAGGGTTTACAATGAGCAGTTCTTC. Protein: CASRRGPGQGRVYNEQFF.

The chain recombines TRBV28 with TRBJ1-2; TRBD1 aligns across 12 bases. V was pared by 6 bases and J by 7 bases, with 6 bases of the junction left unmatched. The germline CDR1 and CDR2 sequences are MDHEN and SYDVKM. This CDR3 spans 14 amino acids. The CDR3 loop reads CASRGGQGAIGYTF. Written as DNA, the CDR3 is TGTGCCAGCAGAGGGGGACAGGGGGCAATTGGCTACACCTTC.

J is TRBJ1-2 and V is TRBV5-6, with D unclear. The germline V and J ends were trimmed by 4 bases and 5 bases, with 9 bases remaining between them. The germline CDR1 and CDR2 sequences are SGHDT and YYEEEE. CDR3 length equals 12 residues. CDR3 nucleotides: TGTGCCAGCAGCATGGCCGGGTATGGCTACACCTTC. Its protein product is CASSMAGYGYTF.

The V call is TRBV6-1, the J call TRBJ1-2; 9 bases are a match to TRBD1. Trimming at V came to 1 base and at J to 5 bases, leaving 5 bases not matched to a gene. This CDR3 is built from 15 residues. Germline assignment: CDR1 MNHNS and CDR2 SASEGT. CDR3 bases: TGTGCCAGCAGTGAAGAGGGACAGGGCTGGTATGGCTACACCTTC. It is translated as CASSEEGQGWYGYTF.